The clone carrying this TCR beta chain was seen ten or more times. What it binds is unknown. Unique molecular identifiers tagged individual cDNA molecules. Via MiXCR, TCRdb re-called the 5' RACE reads, giving one row per CDR3 protein. The sample holds some 57,000 distinct CDR3 sequences; 10% to 14% are singletons and the top ten take 1.7%. The entry originates in a study of early T cells in non-severe SARS-CoV-2 infection. Study overall: Bulk RNA from unsorted whole blood was sequenced; chains were unpaired.

Study-wide results and caveats: In VDJdb matching, anti-spike CD8 responses were favored while private and CD4 specificities went missing.

Germline assignment: CDR1 SGHAT and CDR2 FQNNGV. The V end lost 6 bases, the J end lost 1 base, and 13 bases lay between the germline ends. The CDR3 loop spans 14 amino acids. Sequencing was carried out using whole blood. The sequence came from an adult who was a healthcare worker with PCR-confirmed SARS-CoV-2 infection or an uninfected control (not recorded which). The rearrangement joins TRBV11-2 to TRBJ2-7, with D possibly called TRBD1 or TRBD2 (6 bases each). CDR3 bases: TGTGCCAGCAGTCATTGGGGGGCGTCCTACGAGCAGTACTTC. Translated: CASSHWGASYEQYF.